What follows is one T cell receptor (beta chain) and its context. This table comes from immunoSEQ multiplex PCR, and its TCRdb copy is limited to in-frame clones, with some not included. The table has 320,000 or so clones, approximately 81% seen once; the top ten hold about 2%. V lost 6 bases to trimming and J lost 2 bases, with 8 bases between them. This CDR3 spans 12 amino acids. Participants were aged about 18 to 89 years from approximately 23 US areas. Cohorts were based on clinical histories the participants reported. The sample originates from a study of blood T cell repertoires in COVID-19. This TCR came from a woman aged 30 to 39 who had been exposed to COVID-19. Sequencing was done on a sample of PBMCs or T cells enriched from blood (not recorded which). V gene TRBV12-3 or TRBV12-4 combines with J gene TRBJ2-7; D remains unclear. CDR3 DNA: TGTGCCAGCAGCCACTCCACCTACGAGCAGTACTTC. Translated: CASSHSTYEQYF.